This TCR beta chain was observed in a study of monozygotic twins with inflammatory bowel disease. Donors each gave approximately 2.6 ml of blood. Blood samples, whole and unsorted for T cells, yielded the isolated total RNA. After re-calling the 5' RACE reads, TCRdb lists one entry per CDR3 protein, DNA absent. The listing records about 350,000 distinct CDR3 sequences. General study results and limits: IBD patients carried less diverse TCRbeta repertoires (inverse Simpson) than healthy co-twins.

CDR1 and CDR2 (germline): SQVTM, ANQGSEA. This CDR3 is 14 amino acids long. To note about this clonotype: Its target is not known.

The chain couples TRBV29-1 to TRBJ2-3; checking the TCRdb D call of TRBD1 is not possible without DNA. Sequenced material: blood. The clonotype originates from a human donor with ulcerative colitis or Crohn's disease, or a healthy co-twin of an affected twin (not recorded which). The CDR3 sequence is CSVDRQGSTDTPYF.